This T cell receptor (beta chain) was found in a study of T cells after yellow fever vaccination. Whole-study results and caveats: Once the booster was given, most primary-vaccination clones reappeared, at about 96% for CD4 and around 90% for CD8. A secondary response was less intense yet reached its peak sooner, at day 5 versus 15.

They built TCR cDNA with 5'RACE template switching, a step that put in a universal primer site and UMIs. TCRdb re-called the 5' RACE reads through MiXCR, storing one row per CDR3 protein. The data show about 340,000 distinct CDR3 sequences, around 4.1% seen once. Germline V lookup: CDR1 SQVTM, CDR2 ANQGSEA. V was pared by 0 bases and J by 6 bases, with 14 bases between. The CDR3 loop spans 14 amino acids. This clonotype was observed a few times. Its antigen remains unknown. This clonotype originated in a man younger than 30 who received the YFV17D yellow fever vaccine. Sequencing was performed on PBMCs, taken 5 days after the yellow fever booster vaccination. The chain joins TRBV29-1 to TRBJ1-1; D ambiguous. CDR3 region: CSVEDLGKGAEAFF. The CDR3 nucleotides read TGCAGCGTTGAAGATTTAGGGAAGGGAGCTGAAGCTTTCTTT.